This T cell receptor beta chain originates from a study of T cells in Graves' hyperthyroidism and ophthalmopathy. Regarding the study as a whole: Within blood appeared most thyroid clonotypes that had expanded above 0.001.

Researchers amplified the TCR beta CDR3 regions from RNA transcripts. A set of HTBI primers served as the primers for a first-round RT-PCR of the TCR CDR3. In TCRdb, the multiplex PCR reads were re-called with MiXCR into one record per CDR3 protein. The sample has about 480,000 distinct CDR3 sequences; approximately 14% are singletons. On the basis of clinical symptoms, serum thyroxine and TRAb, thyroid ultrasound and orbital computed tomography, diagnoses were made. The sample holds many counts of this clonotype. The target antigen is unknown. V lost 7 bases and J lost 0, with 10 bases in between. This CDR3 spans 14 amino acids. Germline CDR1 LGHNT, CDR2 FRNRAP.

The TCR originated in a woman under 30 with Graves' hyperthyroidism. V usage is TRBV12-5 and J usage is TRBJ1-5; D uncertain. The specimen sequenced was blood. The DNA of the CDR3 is TGTGCTAGTGCCGTCGGCTATAGCAATCAGCCCCAGCATTTT. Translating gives CASAVGYSNQPQHF.